This T cell receptor beta chain was captured in a study of T-cell reconstitution after alpha-beta-depleted transplantation in children. CDR1 and CDR2 from the germline V gene are SGHRS and YFSETQ. V lost 3 bases to trimming and J lost 0 bases; unmatched junction nucleotides: 3. The CDR3 extends over 16 amino acids. This clonotype was observed a handful of times. Antigen: not known. A TCRbeta library incorporating unique molecular identifiers was prepared. TCRdb itself ran the PCR reads through MiXCR, one entry per CDR3 protein. The data show 200,000 or so distinct CDR3 sequences, with approximately 6.9% seen just once and about 5.9% held by the top ten. General study findings and limits: Reportedly, roughly two months post-transplant, alpha-beta T cells arose from several hundred expanded graft clones. Counts and diversity of T cells one year after transplant came mostly from newly produced T cells. Day-60 TCRbeta diversity that was high in some patients was derived from surviving recipient T cells and thymic progenitors.

This receptor was identified in a boy aged 2 to 10 with acute lymphoblastic leukemia, due to receive a stem cell transplant. This specimen consisted of PBMCs, obtained before TCRalphabeta/CD19-depleted stem cell transplant. The chain recombines TRBV5-1 with TRBJ1-6; 7 bases are a match to TRBD1. Here the CDR3 reads CASSSTGSSYNSPLHF. CDR3 bases: TGCGCCAGCAGCTCGACAGGGAGCTCCTATAATTCACCCCTCCACTTT.